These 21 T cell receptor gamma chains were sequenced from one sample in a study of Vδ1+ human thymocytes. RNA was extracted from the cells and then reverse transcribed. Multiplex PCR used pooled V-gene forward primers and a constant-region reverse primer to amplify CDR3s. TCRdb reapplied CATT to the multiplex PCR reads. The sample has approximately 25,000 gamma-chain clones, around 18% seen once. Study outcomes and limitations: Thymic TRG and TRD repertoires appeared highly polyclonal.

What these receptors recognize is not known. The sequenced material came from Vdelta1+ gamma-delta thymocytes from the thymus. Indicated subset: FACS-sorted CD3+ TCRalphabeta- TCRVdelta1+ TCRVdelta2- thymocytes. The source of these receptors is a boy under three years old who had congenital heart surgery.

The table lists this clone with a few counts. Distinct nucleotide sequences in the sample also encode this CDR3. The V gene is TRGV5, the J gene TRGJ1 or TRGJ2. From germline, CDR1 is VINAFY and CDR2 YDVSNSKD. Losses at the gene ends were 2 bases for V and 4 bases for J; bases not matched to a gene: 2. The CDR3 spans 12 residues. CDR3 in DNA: TGTGCCACCTGGGACACGTATTATAAGAAACTCTTT. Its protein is CATWDTYYKKLF.

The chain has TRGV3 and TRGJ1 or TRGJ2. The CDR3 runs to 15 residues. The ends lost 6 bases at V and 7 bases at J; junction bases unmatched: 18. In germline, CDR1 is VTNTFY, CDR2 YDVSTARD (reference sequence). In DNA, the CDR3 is TGTGCCACCTGGATCCGCCCCCCTTTCGGGTATAAGAAACTCTTT. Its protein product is CATWIRPPFGYKKLF.

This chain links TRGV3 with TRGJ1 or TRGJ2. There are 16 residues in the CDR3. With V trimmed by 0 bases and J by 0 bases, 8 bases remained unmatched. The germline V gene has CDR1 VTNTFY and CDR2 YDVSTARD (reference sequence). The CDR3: CATWDRPGENYYKKLF. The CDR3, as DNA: TGTGCCACCTGGGACAGGCCGGGGGAGAATTATTATAAGAAACTCTTT.

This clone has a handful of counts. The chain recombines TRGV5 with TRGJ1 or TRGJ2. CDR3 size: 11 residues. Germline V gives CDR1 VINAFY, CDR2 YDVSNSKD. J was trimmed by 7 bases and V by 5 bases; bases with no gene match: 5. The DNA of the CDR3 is TGTGCCACCTGGGTGGAATATAAGAAACTCTTT. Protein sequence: CATWVEYKKLF.

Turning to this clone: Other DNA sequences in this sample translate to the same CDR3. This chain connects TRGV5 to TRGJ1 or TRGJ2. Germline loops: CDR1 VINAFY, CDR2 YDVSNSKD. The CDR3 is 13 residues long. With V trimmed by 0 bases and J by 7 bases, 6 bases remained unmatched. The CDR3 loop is CATWDRRGYKKLF. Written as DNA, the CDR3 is TGTGCCACCTGGGACAGGCGTGGATATAAGAAACTCTTT.

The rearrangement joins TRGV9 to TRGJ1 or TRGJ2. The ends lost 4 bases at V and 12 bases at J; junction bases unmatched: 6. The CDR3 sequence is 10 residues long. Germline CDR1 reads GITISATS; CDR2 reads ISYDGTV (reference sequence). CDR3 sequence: CALWDVGKLF. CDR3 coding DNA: TGTGCCTTGTGGGATGTAGGGAAACTCTTT.

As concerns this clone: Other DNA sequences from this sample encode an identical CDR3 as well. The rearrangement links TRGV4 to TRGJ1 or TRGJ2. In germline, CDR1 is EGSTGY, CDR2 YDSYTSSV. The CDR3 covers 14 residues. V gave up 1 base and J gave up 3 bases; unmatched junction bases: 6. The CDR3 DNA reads TGTGCCACCTGGGATGGTTTGGTTTATTATAAGAAACTCTTT. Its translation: CATWDGLVYYKKLF.

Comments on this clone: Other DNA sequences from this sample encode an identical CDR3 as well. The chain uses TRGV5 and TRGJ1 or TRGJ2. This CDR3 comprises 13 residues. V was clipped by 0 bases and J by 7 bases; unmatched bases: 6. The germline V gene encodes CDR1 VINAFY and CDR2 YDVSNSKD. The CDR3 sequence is CATWDRRRYKKLF. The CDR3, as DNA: TGTGCCACCTGGGACAGGCGTAGATATAAGAAACTCTTT.

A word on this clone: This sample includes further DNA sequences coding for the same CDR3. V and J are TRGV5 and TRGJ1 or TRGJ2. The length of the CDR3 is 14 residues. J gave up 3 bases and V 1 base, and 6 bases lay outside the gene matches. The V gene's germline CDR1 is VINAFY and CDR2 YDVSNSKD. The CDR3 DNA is TGTGCCACCTGGGACAGATCTATTTATTATAAGAAACTCTTT. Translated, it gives CATWDRSIYYKKLF.

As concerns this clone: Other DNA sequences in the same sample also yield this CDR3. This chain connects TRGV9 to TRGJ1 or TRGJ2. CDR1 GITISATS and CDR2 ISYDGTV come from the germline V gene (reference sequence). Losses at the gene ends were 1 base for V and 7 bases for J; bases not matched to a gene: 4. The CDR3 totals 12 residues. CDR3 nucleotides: TGTGCCTTGTGGGAGGTACAATATAAGAAACTCTTT. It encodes CALWEVQYKKLF.

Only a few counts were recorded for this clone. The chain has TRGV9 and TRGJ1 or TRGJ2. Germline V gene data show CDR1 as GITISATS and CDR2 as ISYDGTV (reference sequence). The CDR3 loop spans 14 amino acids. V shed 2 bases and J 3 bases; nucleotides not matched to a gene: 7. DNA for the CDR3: TGTGCCTTGTGGGAGGCTTGGACTTATTATAAGAAACTCTTT. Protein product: CALWEAWTYYKKLF.

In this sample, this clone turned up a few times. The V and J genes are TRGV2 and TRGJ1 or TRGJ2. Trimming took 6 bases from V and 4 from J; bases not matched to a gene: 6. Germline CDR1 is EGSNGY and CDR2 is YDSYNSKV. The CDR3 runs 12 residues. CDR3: CATWYLYYKKLF. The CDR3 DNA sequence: TGTGCCACCTGGTACCTATATTATAAGAAACTCTTT.

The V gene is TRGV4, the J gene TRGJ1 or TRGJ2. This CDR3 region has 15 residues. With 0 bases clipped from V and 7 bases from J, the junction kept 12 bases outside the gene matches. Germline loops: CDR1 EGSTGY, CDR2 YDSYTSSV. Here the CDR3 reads CATWDGVGIIYKKLF. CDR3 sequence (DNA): TGTGCCACCTGGGATGGGGTGGGAATTATCTATAAGAAACTCTTT.

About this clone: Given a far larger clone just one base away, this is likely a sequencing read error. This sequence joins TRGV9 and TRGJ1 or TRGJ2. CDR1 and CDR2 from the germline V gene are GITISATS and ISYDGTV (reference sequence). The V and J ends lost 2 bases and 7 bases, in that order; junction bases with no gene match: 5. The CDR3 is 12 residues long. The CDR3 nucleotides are TGTGCCTTGTGGGAGGGGCGGTATAAGAAACTCTTT. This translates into CALWEGRYKKLF.

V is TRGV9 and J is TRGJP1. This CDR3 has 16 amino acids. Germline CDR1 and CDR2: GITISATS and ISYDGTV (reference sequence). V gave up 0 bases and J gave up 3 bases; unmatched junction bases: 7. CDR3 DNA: TGTGCCTTGTGGGAGGTGTTTGGAGCCACTGGTTGGTTCAAGATATTT. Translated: CALWEVFGATGWFKIF.

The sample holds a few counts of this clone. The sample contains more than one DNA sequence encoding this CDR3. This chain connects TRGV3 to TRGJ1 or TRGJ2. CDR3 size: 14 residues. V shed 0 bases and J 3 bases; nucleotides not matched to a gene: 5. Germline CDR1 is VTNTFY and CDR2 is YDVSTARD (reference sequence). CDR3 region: CATWDRRVYYKKLF. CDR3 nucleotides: TGTGCCACCTGGGACAGGCGTGTTTATTATAAGAAACTCTTT.

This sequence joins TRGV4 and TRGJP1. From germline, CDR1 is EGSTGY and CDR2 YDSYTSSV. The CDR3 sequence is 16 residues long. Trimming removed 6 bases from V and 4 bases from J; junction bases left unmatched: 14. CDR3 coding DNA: TGTGCCACCTGGTCCCCTATCTACCTCACTGGTTGGTTCAAGATATTT. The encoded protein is CATWSPIYLTGWFKIF.

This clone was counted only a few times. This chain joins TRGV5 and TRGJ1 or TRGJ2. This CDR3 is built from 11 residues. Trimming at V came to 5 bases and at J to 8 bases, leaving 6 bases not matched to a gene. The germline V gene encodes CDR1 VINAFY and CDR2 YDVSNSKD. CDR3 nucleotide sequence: TGTGCCACCTGGGCATCTCATAAGAAACTCTTT. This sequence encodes CATWASHKKLF.

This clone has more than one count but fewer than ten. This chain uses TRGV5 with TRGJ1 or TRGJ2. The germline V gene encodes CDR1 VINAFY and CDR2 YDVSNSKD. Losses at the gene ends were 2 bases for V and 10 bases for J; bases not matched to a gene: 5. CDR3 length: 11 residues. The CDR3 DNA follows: TGTGCCACCTGGGACATCGGGAAGAAACTCTTT. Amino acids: CATWDIGKKLF.

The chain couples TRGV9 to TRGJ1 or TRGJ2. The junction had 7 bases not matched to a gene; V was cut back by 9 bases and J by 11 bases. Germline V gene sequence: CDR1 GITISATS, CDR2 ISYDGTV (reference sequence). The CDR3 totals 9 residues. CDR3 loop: CALPRQKLF. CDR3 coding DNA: TGTGCCTTGCCCCGGCAGAAACTCTTT.

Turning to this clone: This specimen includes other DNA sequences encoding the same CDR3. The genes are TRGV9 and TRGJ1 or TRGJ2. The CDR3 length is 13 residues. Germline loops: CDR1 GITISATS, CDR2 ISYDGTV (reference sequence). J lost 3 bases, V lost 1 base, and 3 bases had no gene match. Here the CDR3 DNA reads TGTGCCTTGTGGGAGGTTCCTTATTATAAGAAACTCTTT. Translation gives CALWEVPYYKKLF.